The T cell receptor (beta chain) under discussion was sequenced for a study of CD8+ T cells in alopecia areata (dated by TCRdb to about 2018). As for the study more broadly: The treated patients took part in an open-label pilot trial in which moderate-to-severe alopecia areata was treated with oral tofacitinib at 5 to 10 mg twice daily. Patients stayed on tofacitinib for 6 to 18 months and then had 6 months of follow-up off drug so that delayed response and recurrence could be assessed. Disease severity in treated patients was measured with the SALT score, which quantifies the percentage of affected scalp surface area. To study T cell clonal expansion in alopecia areata, the researchers applied high-throughput TCRbeta sequencing to both the C3H/HeJ mouse model and human patients. Human TCRbeta sequencing covered scalp tissue and sorted CD4+ and CD8+ peripheral blood T cells from patchy and totalis/universalis alopecia areata patients and healthy controls. Biopsies were taken from tofacitinib-treated patients at baseline and again at 4 and 24 weeks into treatment, and several of those patients also had a later scalp biopsy. Scalp clonality was compared among normal scalp (n=4), patchy alopecia areata scalp (n=8), and alopecia totalis/universalis scalp (n=8). The RNA source kit depended on sample type: the PAXgene miRNA kit for fixed scalp, the miRNeasy kit for PBMCs, and the RNeasy kit for mouse skin. TCRbeta CDR3 regions were amplified by immunoSEQ multiplex PCR with 35 Vbeta forward and 13 Jbeta reverse primers. Study-level results and caveats: Tofacitinib significantly decreased scalp clonality and the number of expanded CD8+ clones among the top 100 scalp clones. Scalp TCR repertoire analysis is complicated because resident alphabeta T cells in normal human skin are also sequenced, whereas mouse skin is dominated by gammadelta T cells. Because the treated cohort was small and had only one nonresponder, larger studies are needed to examine links between baseline CD8+ expansion and response. Many expanded lesional clones were found to persist in scalp and blood during tofacitinib treatment, and relapse after treatment cessation may be partly explained by this persistence. TCR sequences shared between patients were less clear than in mice, possibly partly because of HLA diversity in the patient population. Higher clonality and more expanded CD8+ clones were observed in lesional scalp than in normal scalp, particularly in alopecia totalis/universalis, a finding suggestive of antigenic drive.

The method was the immunoSEQ multiplex PCR assay. For TCR sequencing, RNA was extracted from every sample and reverse transcribed into cDNA to serve as template. SuperScript III was used for first-strand cDNA synthesis, primed with a 2:1 mix of oligo-dT and random hexamers. A synthetic immune receptor repertoire was used to gauge amplification bias, and whatever bias remained was removed computationally. Per the authors' processing: After raw reads were preprocessed to remove errors, the CDR3 was defined following IMGT conventions as running from the conserved cysteine to phenylalanine. Clonality was calculated as 1 minus Shannon entropy normalized by log2 of the number of productive unique TCRs. Scalp TCRbeta sequences were cross-referenced with sorted blood CD4 and CD8 repertoires so that the CD4 or CD8 identity of scalp clones could be inferred. The source is immuneACCESS, and TCRdb retained only in-frame sequences with V and J called. Part of the clones is not carried over; for the studies checked, unresolved V genes explain less than half of this, and the remainder is unexplained. The V and J calls and clone size come from that table; D and trimming were worked out from the DNA. This sample comprises about 190,000 clones, 60% to 70% of them detected only once. Approximately 0.63% of the sample lies in the top ten.

Regarding this clone: The target of this receptor is not known. Nothing much larger sits one base from this clone, and base qualities are not available.

What the time point label conveys for this sample: around 28 days on oral tofacitinib. What this sample's treatment or condition label stands for: oral pan-JAK inhibitor, 5-10 mg twice daily. Lesional scalp punch biopsies and peripheral blood were collected from alopecia areata patients. PBMCs were separated by density centrifugation and stained for CD3, CD4 and CD8, after which CD4+ and CD8+ T cells were sorted on a FACSAria. Source: CD4+ T cells sorted from blood, taken at week 4, from a patient treated with tofacitinib. The TCR sequence derives from a human donor with alopecia areata.

The CDR3 here reads CASSEWEAGGPHTEAFF. The bases read TGTGCCAGCAGTGAATGGGAGGCAGGGGGGCCTCACACTGAAGCTTTCTTT. The rearrangement combines TRBV25-1 with TRBJ1-1; TRBD1 lines up with 7 middle nucleotides. Its CDR3 holds 17 amino acids, cysteine through phenylalanine. The CDR3 DNA has 51 bases and is translated from base 1. Relative to germline, V is missing 1 base and J is missing 3 bases, with 11 bases of the junction outside any gene match. CDR1 is given as MGHDK and CDR2 as SYGVNS, both from the germline V gene.